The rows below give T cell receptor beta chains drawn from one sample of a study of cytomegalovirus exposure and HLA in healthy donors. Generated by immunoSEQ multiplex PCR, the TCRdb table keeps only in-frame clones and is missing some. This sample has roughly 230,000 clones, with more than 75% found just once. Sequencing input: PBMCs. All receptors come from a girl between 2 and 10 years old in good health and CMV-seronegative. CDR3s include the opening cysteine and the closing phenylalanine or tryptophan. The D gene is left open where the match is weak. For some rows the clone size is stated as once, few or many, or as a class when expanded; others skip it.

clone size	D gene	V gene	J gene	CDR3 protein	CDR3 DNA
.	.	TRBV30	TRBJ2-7	CAWRTLTGSSYEQYF	TGTGCCTGGAGGACCCTGACAGGCAGCTCCTACGAGCAGTACTTC
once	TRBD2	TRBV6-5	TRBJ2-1	CASISSGSEQFF	TGTGCCAGCATATCTAGCGGGAGTGAGCAGTTCTTC
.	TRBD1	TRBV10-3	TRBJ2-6	CAISGTGGSGANVLTF	TGTGCCATCAGTGGGACAGGGGGCTCTGGGGCCAACGTCCTGACTTTC
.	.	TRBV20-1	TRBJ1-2	CSARGPGGYTF	TGCAGTGCTAGGGGCCCGGGGGGCTACACCTTC
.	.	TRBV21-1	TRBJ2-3	CASSKAGLADFTDTQYF	TGTGCCAGCAGCAAAGCGGGACTAGCGGATTTCACAGATACGCAGTATTTT
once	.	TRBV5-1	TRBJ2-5	CASSLMGRGQETQYF	TGCGCCAGCAGCTTGATGGGCCGGGGCCAAGAGACCCAGTACTTC
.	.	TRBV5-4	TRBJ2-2	CASSSWGGTGELFF	TGTGCCAGCAGCTCCTGGGGAGGCACCGGGGAGCTGTTTTTT
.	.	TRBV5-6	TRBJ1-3	CASSVRGGGNTIYF	TGTGCCAGCAGCGTCAGGGGTGGGGGAAACACCATATATTTT
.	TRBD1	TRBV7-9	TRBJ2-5	CASSMTGSETQYF	TGTGCCAGCAGCATGACAGGGAGTGAGACCCAGTACTTC
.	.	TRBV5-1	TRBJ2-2	CASSLGDSNAGELFF	TGCGCCAGCAGCTTAGGCGACAGCAACGCCGGGGAGCTGTTTTTT
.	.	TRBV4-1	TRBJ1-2	CASSQEGVTPYGYTF	TGCGCCAGCAGCCAAGAGGGCGTTACCCCCTATGGCTACACCTTC
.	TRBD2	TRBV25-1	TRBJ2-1	CASSAGLAGGDEQFF	TGTGCCAGCAGCGCCGGACTAGCGGGAGGGGATGAGCAGTTCTTC
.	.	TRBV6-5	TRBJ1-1	CASSYSRGDTEAFF	TGTGCCAGCAGTTACTCAAGGGGTGACACTGAAGCTTTCTTT
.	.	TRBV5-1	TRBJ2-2	CASSLAGVNTGELFF	TGCGCCAGCAGCTTGGCGGGGGTGAACACCGGGGAGCTGTTTTTT
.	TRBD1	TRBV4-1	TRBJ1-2	CASSQDIRGGDRVRDGYTF	TGCGCCAGCAGCCAAGATATCCGGGGTGGGGACAGGGTGCGAGATGGCTACACCTTC
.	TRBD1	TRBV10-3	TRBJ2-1	CAVSGTGNNEQFF	TGTGCCGTTTCCGGGACAGGGAACAATGAGCAGTTCTTC
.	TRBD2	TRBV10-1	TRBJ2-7	CAAGLASYEQYF	TGCGCCGCCGGACTAGCCTCCTACGAGCAGTACTTC
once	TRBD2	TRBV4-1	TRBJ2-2	CASSLRTSGGASTGELFF	TGCGCCAGCAGCCTTCGGACTAGCGGGGGGGCGAGCACCGGGGAGCTGTTTTTT
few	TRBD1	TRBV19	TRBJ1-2	CASRDRGYYGYTF	TGTGCCAGTAGGGACAGGGGGTACTATGGCTACACCTTC
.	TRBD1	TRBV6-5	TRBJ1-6	CASTVGQVGNSPLHF	TGTGCCAGCACCGTAGGACAGGTTGGGAATTCACCCCTCCACTTT
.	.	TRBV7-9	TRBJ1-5	CASSLAGGGQPQHF	TGTGCCAGCAGCTTAGCAGGTGGAGGTCAGCCCCAGCATTTT
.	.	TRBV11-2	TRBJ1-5	CASSPGRDQPQHF	TGTGCCAGCAGCCCGGGGAGGGACCAGCCCCAGCATTTT
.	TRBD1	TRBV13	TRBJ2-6	CASSPTWTGSGANVLTF	TGTGCCAGCAGCCCCACCTGGACAGGGTCTGGGGCCAACGTCCTGACTTTC
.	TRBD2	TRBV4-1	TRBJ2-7	CASSQGLGLAEYEQYF	TGCGCCAGCAGCCAAGGTCTAGGACTAGCGGAATACGAGCAGTACTTC
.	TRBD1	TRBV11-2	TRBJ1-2	CASSLYLGTGMNTF	TGTGCCAGCAGCTTATACCTCGGGACAGGGATGAACACCTTC
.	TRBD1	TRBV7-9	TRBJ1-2	CASSLGQGHGYTF	TGTGCCAGCAGCTTAGGACAGGGGCATGGCTACACCTTC